The 19 T cell receptor beta chains reported below all come from one sample, sequenced in a study of cytomegalovirus exposure and HLA in healthy donors. Using immunoSEQ multiplex PCR, the repertoire was profiled, and TCRdb retains in-frame clones only, with some absent. The table lists about 140,000 clones, 91% of them singletons, with about 0.7% in the top ten. Sequencing was done on a sample of PBMCs. These TCRs come from a man aged 18 to 30 in good health and CMV-seronegative.

The J gene is TRBJ1-3, the V gene TRBV6-1; D ambiguous. The V gene lost 3 bases and the J gene lost 0 bases, with 9 bases spanning the gap. The CDR3 extends over 15 amino acids. Germline V lookup: CDR1 MNHNS, CDR2 SASEGT. The CDR3 region has the DNA TGTGCCAGCAGTGAGACGGGGATCTCTGGAAACACCATATATTTT. It is translated as CASSETGISGNTIYF.

The chain is built from TRBV10-3 and TRBJ2-7; D is possibly TRBD1 (7 bases). The CDR3 consists of 15 residues. Germline CDR1 ENHRY, CDR2 SYGVKD. Between the trimmed V and J ends, which lost 0 bases and 3 bases, there was a span of 12 bases. The CDR3 DNA reads as TGTGCCATCAGTGAGTCGGGGGGACAGAACTACGAGCAGTACTTC. Protein: CAISESGGQNYEQYF.

The chain recombines TRBV7-9 with TRBJ1-5; D is possibly TRBD1 (6 bases). This CDR3 spans 14 amino acids. Germline loops: CDR1 SEHNR, CDR2 FQNEAQ (reference sequence). Trimming removed 4 bases at V and 5 bases at J, with 12 bases between. The CDR3 bases are TGTGCCAGCAGCTCCCCCGAGGGGGATCAGCCCCAGCATTTT. The encoded protein is CASSSPEGDQPQHF.

The chain is built from TRBV7-2 and TRBJ2-5; 9 nucleotides align to TRBD1. V trimming: 0 bases; J trimming: 4 bases; junction bases outside the gene matches: 6. The CDR3 consists of 16 residues. Germline V gives CDR1 SGHTA, CDR2 FQGNSA. CDR3 protein: CASSLAGQGRGETQYF. CDR3 in DNA: TGTGCCAGCAGCTTAGCGGGACAGGGTAGGGGAGAGACCCAGTACTTC.

This chain uses TRBV14 with TRBJ2-5; 11 bases agree with TRBD1. Germline loops: CDR1 SGHDN, CDR2 FVKESK. The CDR3 extends over 16 amino acids. V lost 4 bases and J lost 4; bases outside the gene matches: 8. CDR3 amino acids: CASSLFGQGAVETQYF. The CDR3 nucleotides read TGTGCCAGCAGCCTGTTTGGACAGGGGGCCGTAGAGACCCAGTACTTC.

This clone was recorded once. The chain employs TRBV5-4 and TRBJ2-7; the match to TRBD1 covers 8 bases. V gave up 4 bases and J gave up 7 bases; unmatched junction bases: 19. Germline V gene sequence: CDR1 SGHNT, CDR2 YYREEE (reference sequence). The CDR3 covers 17 residues. The DNA for the CDR3 is TGTGCCAGCAGCCGGCGGACAGGGCAGATTGGTTTGGGGGAGCAGTACGTC. Translated, it gives CASSRRTGQIGLGEQYV.

The rearrangement uses TRBV25-1 and TRBJ1-2, with 7 bases aligning to TRBD1. The ends lost 1 base at V and 5 bases at J; junction bases unmatched: 10. From germline, CDR1 is MGHDK and CDR2 SYGVNS. The CDR3 is made up of 16 amino acids. CDR3 in amino acids: CASSEFRTGQNYGYTF. DNA of the CDR3: TGTGCCAGCAGTGAATTCAGGACAGGACAAAATTATGGCTACACCTTC.

The chain joins TRBV19 to TRBJ1-5; D ambiguous. Per germline, CDR1 LNHDA and CDR2 SQIVND (reference sequence). The V end was cut by 1 base, the J end by 5 bases, with 18 bases between. The CDR3 runs 17 residues. The CDR3 DNA sequence: TGTGCCAGTAGTATAGTAAGGGAGAGCGGGTCCTATCAGCCCCAGCATTTT. Translating gives CASSIVRESGSYQPQHF.

This clone was recorded a few times. V gene TRBV5-1 combines with J gene TRBJ1-4; 11 nucleotides match TRBD1. This CDR3 is built from 15 residues. After removal of 1 base from V and 7 bases from J, the junction contained 3 bases not matched to a gene. Germline V gives CDR1 SGHRS, CDR2 YFSETQ. DNA for the CDR3: TGCGCCAGCAGCTTGTGGGGACAGGGGGGTGAAAAACTGTTTTTT. Translated: CASSLWGQGGEKLFF.

CDR3 region: CASSYSSGGGVDTQYF. CDR3 bases: TGTGCCAGCAGTTACTCGAGTGGCGGGGGAGTAGATACGCAGTATTTT. J is TRBJ2-3 and V is TRBV6-5; 7 bases map to TRBD2. Germline V gene data show CDR1 as MNHEY and CDR2 as SVGAGI. The length of the CDR3 is 16 residues. The junction had 8 bases not matched to a gene; V was cut back by 0 bases and J by 5 bases.

CDR3 DNA sequence: TGTGCCAGCAGCCCGTTAGCACAAACGAACACCGGGGAGCTGTTTTTT. Translating gives CASSPLAQTNTGELFF. This sequence joins TRBV7-8 and TRBJ2-2, with D hard to call. This CDR3 comprises 16 residues. V lost 5 bases and J lost 0, with 13 bases in between. CDR1 and CDR2 from the germline V gene are SGHVS and FQNEAQ.

The chain is built from TRBV7-9 and TRBJ2-1; no firm D call. Trimming took off 3 bases at V and 8 bases at J, with 14 bases between the two ends. The CDR3 has 14 amino acids. Germline loops: CDR1 SEHNR, CDR2 FQNEAQ (reference sequence). CDR3 nucleotides: TGTGCCAGCAGCTTTTCACGCCGCGGCGATGAGCAGTTCTTC. This sequence encodes CASSFSRRGDEQFF. The full variable domain, its missing parts supplied by reference TRBV7-9 and TRBJ2-1, is DTGVSQNPRHKITKRGQNVTFRCDPISEHNRLYWYRQTLGQGPEFLTYFQNEAQLEKSRLLSDRFSAERPKGSFSTLEIQRTEQGDSAMYLCASSFSRRGDEQFFGPGTRLTVL.

This sequence joins TRBV27 and TRBJ2-1; D perhaps matches TRBD1 (5 bases). This CDR3 is 13 amino acids long. Trimming removed 10 bases at V and 4 bases at J, with 14 bases between. Germline CDR1 MNHEY, CDR2 SMNVEV (reference sequence). CDR3 sequence (DNA): TGTGCCACCAGACAGACCACTTACAATGAGCAGTTCTTC. This translates into CATRQTTYNEQFF.

The chain employs TRBV5-4 and TRBJ2-3; the match to TRBD2 covers 7 bases. The V gene end was trimmed by 7 bases and the J gene end by 2 bases; junction bases not matched to a gene: 4. Germline CDR1 SGHNT, CDR2 YYREEE (reference sequence). The CDR3 contains 13 residues. CDR3 bases: TGTGCCAGCGAGGCGGGGGACACAGATACGCAGTATTTT. Protein product: CASEAGDTDTQYF.

The chain carries TRBV6-1 and TRBJ2-7, with D possibly matching TRBD1 (5 bases). The germline V gene has CDR1 MNHNS and CDR2 SASEGT. This CDR3 region has 19 residues. Deletions cut 4 bases from V and 0 bases from J, with 25 bases between. The CDR3 protein is CASSALGHNTLISSYEQYF. CDR3 DNA: TGTGCCAGCAGTGCCCTCGGACACAATACCTTAATTAGCTCCTACGAGCAGTACTTC.

The CDR3 sequence is CASTGFQGEKLFF. DNA of the CDR3: TGTGCCAGCACCGGATTTCAGGGGGAAAAACTGTTTTTT. V gene TRBV19 combines with J gene TRBJ1-4, with a tentative D call TRBD1 (6 bases). The CDR3 spans 13 residues. Trimming shortened V by 9 bases and J by 8 bases, and 16 bases separated the two germline ends. CDR1 and CDR2 (germline): LNHDA, SQIVND (reference sequence).

The chain combines TRBV6-4 with TRBJ2-7; TRBD2 might be the D (6 bases). Germline values: CDR1 MRHNA, CDR2 SNTAGT. The CDR3 consists of 16 residues. V lost 0 bases, J lost 0 bases, and 12 bases lay in between. In DNA, the CDR3 is TGTGCCAGCAGTGACTCTGTCGGAGGGAACTCCTACGAGCAGTACGTC. Translating gives CASSDSVGGNSYEQYV.

J is TRBJ2-5 and V is TRBV5-1; 13 positions match TRBD2. The CDR3 totals 14 residues. The V segment lost 6 bases and the J segment 6 bases; nucleotides outside the gene matches: 5. Germline V gene sequence: CDR1 SGHRS, CDR2 YFSETQ. As DNA, the CDR3 is TGCGCCAGCACTACTAGCGGGGGGGCCCAGACCCAGTACTTC. Protein: CASTTSGGAQTQYF.

V gene TRBV5-6 combines with J gene TRBJ1-1; D perhaps matches TRBD1 (6 bases). This CDR3 comprises 15 residues. In germline, CDR1 is SGHDT, CDR2 YYEEEE. V dropped 3 bases and J dropped 0 bases, with 12 bases sitting between them. CDR3 sequence reads: CASSSRGTLNTEAFF. In DNA, the CDR3 is TGTGCCAGCAGCTCCAGGGGTACCCTGAACACTGAAGCTTTCTTT.